This T cell receptor (beta chain) was captured in a study of blood T cell repertoires in COVID-19. Source study methods: From reference gene primer amplification, estimates of nucleated cell counts were derived. Assay: immunoSEQ multiplex PCR; the TCRdb copy retains only in-frame clones and omits some. The V and J calls and the clone size are those of that table, but D and trimming were determined from the DNA. In the table there are some 120,000 clones, around 87% of which are singletons. CDR3 size: 13 residues. The V gene lost 2 bases and the J gene lost 7 bases, with 11 bases spanning the gap. This TCR derives from a woman between 55 and 75 years old with acute or convalescent COVID-19. The specimen was peripheral blood. This chain links TRBV12-3 or TRBV12-4 with TRBJ1-1; D may be TRBD1 (6 bases). The CDR3 coding sequence is TGTGCCAGCAGTTTAAGGAGACAGGTTGAAGCTTTCTTT. Translated, it gives CASSLRRQVEAFF.